This T cell receptor beta chain was recorded in a study of CD8 T cells in Susac syndrome. RNA in amounts of 0.5 to 1 ug was reverse transcribed with random hexamers. Coverage of TCR beta CDR3 amplification by immunoSEQ multiplex PCR extended to 54 Vbeta and 13 Jbeta. MiXCR, applied by TCRdb to the immunoSEQ multiplex PCR reads, yields one record per CDR3 protein. The data contain about 210,000 distinct CDR3 sequences, roughly 96% of them singletons. Trimming cost V 4 bases and J 1 base, with 8 bases left between them. The CDR3 contains 13 residues. Germline lookup yields CDR1 SGDLS and CDR2 YYNGEE. The study sequenced TCR beta in blood CD8+ and CD4+ T cells. FACS was used to enrich TEMRA cells, whereas the CD8+ and CD4+ T cells were obtained by negative isolation.

This chain links TRBV9 with TRBJ1-1, with D unclear. The clonotype was recovered from a human donor with multiple sclerosis. The sequenced sample consisted of CD4+ T cells from PBMCs. Here the CDR3 reads CASSLSKNTEAFF. Here the CDR3 DNA reads TGTGCCAGCAGCTTGAGTAAGAACACTGAAGCTTTCTTT.